This TCR beta chain was recorded in a study of graft-versus-host responses after intestinal transplantation. Only in-frame clones appear in the TCRdb table, and some are missing; sequencing was by immunoSEQ multiplex PCR. The table has about 22,000 clones, around 56% seen once. This CDR3 has 15 amino acids. From germline, CDR1 is SNHLY and CDR2 FYNNEI. Losses at the gene ends were 6 bases for V and 3 bases for J; bases not matched to a gene: 9. Irradiated stimulators labeled with violet dye, around 200,000 in number, were plated with around 200,000 CFSE-labeled responders. Study-wide findings and caveats: Researchers found GvH clones in recipient marrow, and some showed up first in ileum or blood. Early declines in HvG clones that occurred post-transplant were associated with peak circulating GvH clone levels.

The source of this sequence is a human patient who received an intestinal transplant. The specimen comprised alloreactive CD4+ T cells from a mixed lymphocyte reaction culture, sampled before intestinal transplant. Subset described: CFSE-low proliferating T cells sorted from roughly 6-day pre-transplant mixed lymphocyte reaction (GvH or HvG direction). The chain joins TRBV2 to TRBJ1-2; 8 nucleotides agree with TRBD1. CDR3 residues: CASSSRTGYDYGYTF. The CDR3 nucleotides read TGTGCCAGCAGCTCCAGGACAGGGTACGACTATGGCTACACCTTC.